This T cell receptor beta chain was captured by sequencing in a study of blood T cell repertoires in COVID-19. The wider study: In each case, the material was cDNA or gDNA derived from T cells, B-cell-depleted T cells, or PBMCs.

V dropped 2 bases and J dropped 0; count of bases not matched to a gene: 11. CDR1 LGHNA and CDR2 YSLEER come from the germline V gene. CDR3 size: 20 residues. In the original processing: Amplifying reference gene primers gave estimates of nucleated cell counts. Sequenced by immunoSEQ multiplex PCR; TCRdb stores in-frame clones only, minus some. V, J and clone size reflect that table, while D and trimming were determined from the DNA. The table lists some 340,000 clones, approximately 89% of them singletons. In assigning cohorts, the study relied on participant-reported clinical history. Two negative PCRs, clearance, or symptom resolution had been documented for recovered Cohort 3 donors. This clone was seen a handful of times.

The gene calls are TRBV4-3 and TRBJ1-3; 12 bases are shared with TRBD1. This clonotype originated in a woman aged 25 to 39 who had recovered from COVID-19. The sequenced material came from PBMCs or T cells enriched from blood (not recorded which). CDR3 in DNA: TGCGCCAGCAGCCAACAAGGGACAGGGGGCCCGTCCTTCTCTGGAAACACCATATATTTT. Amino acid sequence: CASSQQGTGGPSFSGNTIYF.